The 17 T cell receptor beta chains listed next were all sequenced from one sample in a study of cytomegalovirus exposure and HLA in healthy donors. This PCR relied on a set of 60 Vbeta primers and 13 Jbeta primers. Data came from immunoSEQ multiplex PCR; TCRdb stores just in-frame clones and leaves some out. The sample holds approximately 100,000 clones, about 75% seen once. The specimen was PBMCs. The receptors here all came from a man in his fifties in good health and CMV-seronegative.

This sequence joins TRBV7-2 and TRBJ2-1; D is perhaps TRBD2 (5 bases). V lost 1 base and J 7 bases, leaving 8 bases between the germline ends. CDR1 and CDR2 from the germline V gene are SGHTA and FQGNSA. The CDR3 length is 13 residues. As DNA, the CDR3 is TGTGCCAGCAGCTTAGGACGGGAAAATGAGCAGTTCTTC. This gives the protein CASSLGRENEQFF.

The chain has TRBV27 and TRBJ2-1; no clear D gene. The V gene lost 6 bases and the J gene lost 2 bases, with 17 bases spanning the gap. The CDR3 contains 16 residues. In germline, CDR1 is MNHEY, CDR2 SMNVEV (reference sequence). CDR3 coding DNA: TGTGCCAGCAGAACGCTAGGTTTTCGCACCTACAATGAGCAGTTCTTC. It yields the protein CASRTLGFRTYNEQFF.

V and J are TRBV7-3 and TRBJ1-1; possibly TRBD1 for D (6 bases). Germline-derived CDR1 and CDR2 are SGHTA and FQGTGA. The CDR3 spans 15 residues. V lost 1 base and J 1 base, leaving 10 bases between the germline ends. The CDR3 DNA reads TGTGCCAGCAGCTTAATGCCGGGACAGAACACTGAAGCTTTCTTT. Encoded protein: CASSLMPGQNTEAFF.

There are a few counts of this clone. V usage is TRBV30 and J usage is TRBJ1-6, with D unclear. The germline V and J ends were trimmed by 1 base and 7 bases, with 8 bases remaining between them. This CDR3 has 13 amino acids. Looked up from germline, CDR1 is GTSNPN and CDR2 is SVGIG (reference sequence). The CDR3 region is CAWSGGWNSPLHF. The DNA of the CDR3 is TGTGCCTGGAGTGGAGGGTGGAATTCACCCCTCCACTTT.

The CDR3 bases are TGTGCCAGCAGTTTAAGTTCTTTCGGGGGGCGAGTGGAAAAACTGTTTTTT. It translates to CASSLSSFGGRVEKLFF. The chain recombines TRBV28 with TRBJ1-4; maybe TRBD1 (6 bases). Trimming took off 2 bases at V and 8 bases at J, with 21 bases between the two ends. This CDR3 comprises 17 residues. Germline CDR1 and CDR2: MDHEN and SYDVKM.

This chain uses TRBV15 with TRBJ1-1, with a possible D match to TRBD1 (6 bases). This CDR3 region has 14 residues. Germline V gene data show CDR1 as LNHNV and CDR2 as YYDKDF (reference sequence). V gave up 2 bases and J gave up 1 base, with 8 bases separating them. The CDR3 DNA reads TGTGCCACCAGCAGACACAGGGCGAACACTGAAGCTTTCTTT. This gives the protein CATSRHRANTEAFF.

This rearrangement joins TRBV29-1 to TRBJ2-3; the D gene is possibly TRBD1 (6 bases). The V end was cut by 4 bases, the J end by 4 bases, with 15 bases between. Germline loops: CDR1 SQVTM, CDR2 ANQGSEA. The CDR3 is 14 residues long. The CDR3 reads CSVARDTAPDTQYF. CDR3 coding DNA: TGCAGCGTTGCCCGGGACACGGCACCAGATACGCAGTATTTT.

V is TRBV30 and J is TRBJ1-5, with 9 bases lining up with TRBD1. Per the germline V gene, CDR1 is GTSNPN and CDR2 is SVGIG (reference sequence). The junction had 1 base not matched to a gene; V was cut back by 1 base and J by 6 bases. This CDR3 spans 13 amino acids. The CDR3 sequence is CAWSEQGAQPQHF. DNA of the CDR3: TGTGCCTGGAGTGAACAGGGGGCTCAGCCCCAGCATTTT.

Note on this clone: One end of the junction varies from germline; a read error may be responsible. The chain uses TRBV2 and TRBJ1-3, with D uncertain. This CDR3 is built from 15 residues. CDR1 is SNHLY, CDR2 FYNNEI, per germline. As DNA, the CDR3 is TGTGCCAGCAGCGTCTTTGGGAGCTCTGAAAACACCATATATTTT. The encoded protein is CASSVFGSSENTIYF.

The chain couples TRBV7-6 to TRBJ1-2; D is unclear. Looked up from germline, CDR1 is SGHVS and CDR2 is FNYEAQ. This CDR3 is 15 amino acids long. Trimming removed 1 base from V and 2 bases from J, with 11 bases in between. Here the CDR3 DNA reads TGTGCCAGCAGCTTAGGGAGCAACCCCAACTATGGCTACACCTTC. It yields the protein CASSLGSNPNYGYTF. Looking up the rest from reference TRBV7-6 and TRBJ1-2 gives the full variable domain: GAGVSQSPRYKVTKRGQDVALRCDPISGHVSLYWYRQALGQGPEFLTYFNYEAQQDKSGLPNDRFSAERPEGSISTLTIQRTEQRDSAMYRCASSLGSNPNYGYTFGSGTRLTVV.

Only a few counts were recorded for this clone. The DNA of the CDR3 is TGTGCCAGCAGCCCTACAGGGAGTCGAGCTTTCTTT. Translated: CASSPTGSRAFF. This chain joins TRBV4-2 and TRBJ1-1; D possibly corresponds to TRBD1 (6 bases). Trimming cost V 4 bases and J 10 bases, with 13 bases left between them. CDR1 and CDR2 from the germline V gene are LGHNA and YNFKEQ. This CDR3 has 12 residues.

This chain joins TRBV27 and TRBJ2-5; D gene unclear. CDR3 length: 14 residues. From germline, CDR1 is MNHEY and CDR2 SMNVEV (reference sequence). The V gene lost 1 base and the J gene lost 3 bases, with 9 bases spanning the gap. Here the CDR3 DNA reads TGTGCCAGCAGTTTATATTCAACAGAAGAGACCCAGTACTTC. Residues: CASSLYSTEETQYF.

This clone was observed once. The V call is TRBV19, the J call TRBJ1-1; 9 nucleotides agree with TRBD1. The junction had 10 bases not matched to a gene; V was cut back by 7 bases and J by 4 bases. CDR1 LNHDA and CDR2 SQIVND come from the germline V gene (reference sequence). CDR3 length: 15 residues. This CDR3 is CASTPLDRGATEAFF. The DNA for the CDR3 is TGTGCCAGTACCCCCTTAGACAGGGGGGCCACTGAAGCTTTCTTT.

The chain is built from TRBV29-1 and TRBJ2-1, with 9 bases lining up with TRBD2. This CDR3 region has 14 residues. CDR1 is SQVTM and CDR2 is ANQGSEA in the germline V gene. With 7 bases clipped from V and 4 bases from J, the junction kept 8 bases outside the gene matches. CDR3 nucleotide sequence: TGCAGCGCTTCTACGGGACTAGCTTACAATGAGCAGTTCTTC. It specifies CSASTGLAYNEQFF.

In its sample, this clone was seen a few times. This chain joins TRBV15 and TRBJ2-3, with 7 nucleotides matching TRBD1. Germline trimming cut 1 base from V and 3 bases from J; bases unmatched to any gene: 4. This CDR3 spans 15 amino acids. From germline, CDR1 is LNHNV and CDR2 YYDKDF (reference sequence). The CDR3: CATSRGQGETDTQYF. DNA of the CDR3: TGTGCCACCAGCAGAGGCCAGGGGGAGACAGATACGCAGTATTTT.

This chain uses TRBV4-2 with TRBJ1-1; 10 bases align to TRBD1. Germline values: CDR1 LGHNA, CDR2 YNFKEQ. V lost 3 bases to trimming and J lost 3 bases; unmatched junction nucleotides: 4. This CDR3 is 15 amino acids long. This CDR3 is CASSHSGTGDTEAFF. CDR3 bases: TGTGCCAGCAGCCACTCCGGGACAGGGGACACTGAAGCTTTCTTT.

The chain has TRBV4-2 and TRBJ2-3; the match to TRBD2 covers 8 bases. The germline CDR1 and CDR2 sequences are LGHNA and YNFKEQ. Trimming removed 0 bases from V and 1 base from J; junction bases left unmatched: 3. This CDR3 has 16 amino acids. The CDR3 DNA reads TGTGCCAGCAGCCAAGAGTGGCGGGGGGGCACAGATACGCAGTATTTT. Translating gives CASSQEWRGGTDTQYF.